Each of the 2 T cell receptor beta chains below was sequenced from the same sample in a study of blood T cells in healthy people across ages. Sample-barcoded 5' priming and a J-beta primer mix drove a second PCR of about 6 to 12 cycles. TCRdb recomputed calls from the 5' RACE reads with MiXCR, one row per CDR3 protein. This table holds around 1,100,000 distinct CDR3 sequences, around two fifths found once. The sequenced sample was blood. The receptor source for this set is a young man in good health.

This chain uses TRBV20-1 with TRBJ2-5; possible D gene TRBD1, 6 bases. Germline CDR1 reads DFQATT; CDR2 reads SNEGSKA (reference sequence). V lost 0 bases to trimming and J lost 11 bases, with 34 bases between them. The CDR3 length is 19 residues. CDR3 protein: CSARDRLGTSTASNEGQYF. In nucleotides, the CDR3 is TGCAGTGCTAGAGACCGTCTCGGGACAAGCACTGCCTCCAATGAAGGGCAGTACTTC.

V is TRBV6-2 or TRBV6-3 and J is TRBJ1-5; possibly TRBD1 for D (5 bases). V lost 2 bases and J 6 bases, leaving 32 bases between the germline ends. This CDR3 region has 21 residues. CDR1 and CDR2 from the germline V gene are MNHEY and SVGEGT. The CDR3 nucleotides read TGTGCCAGCAGTTACCACTCTGGTAGCGCATTAAGGGTAAGGGGTAGTCAGCCCCAGCATTTT. Encoded protein: CASSYHSGSALRVRGSQPQHF.